Below are 2 T cell receptor beta chains sequenced from a single sample in a study of OX40 agonist ivuxolimab in advanced cancers. Preparation of the library involved the immunoSEQ multiplex PCR assay. The immuneACCESS repertoire file appears here via TCRdb, limited to in-frame rearrangements. These files lack a portion of the clones; in checked studies, under half of the deficit traces to unresolved V genes, and the cause of the others is not known. This sample lists just under 75,000 clones; 90% were detected once. Of the sample, approximately 0.55% is held by the ten largest clones. The input for sequencing was CD4+ or CD8+ T cells sorted from blood, taken in a trial of the OX40 agonist ivuxolimab. All receptors derive from an adult with an advanced solid tumor such as melanoma, head and neck, liver or kidney cancer.

The chain combines TRBV19 with TRBJ2-1; D not certain. The CDR3 loop spans 14 amino acids. Germline V gives CDR1 LNHDA, CDR2 SQIVND (reference sequence). Trimming pared 5 bases from V and 1 base from J, leaving 9 bases between. As DNA, the CDR3 is TGTGCCAGTAGTCCCAGTTGGTCCTACAATGAGCAGTTCTTC. Translated: CASSPSWSYNEQFF.

The chain couples TRBV7-8 to TRBJ2-2; D ambiguous. The germline CDR1 and CDR2 sequences are SGHVS and FQNEAQ. The CDR3 sequence is 14 residues long. The V end was cut by 7 bases, the J end by 7 bases, with 16 bases between. The CDR3 nucleotides read TGTGCCAGCAATATGGGCAGCAACCACGGGGAGCTGTTTTTT. It translates to CASNMGSNHGELFF.